These 28 T cell receptor beta chains were all obtained from the same sample, sequenced in a study of beta chain features in type 1 diabetes. Expressed TCRB transcripts got sequenced, as all isolated RNA was reverse transcribed. The table came from immunoSEQ multiplex PCR; TCRdb's copy has only in-frame clones and leaves some out. The sample comprises more than 350,000 clones, approximately 10% of which are singletons, and around 0.05% rests with the top ten. The sequenced sample was naive CD4+ T cells from blood. The source of these receptors is a woman between 18 and 29 years old in good health.

In this sample, this clone turned up a few times. This chain uses TRBV6-5 with TRBJ2-2; the D gene is possibly TRBD2 (6 bases). This CDR3 is built from 11 residues. Germline lookup yields CDR1 MNHEY and CDR2 SVGAGI. V lost 8 bases and J 5 bases, leaving 6 bases between the germline ends. Here the CDR3 reads CASGRTGELFF. The CDR3 nucleotides are TGTGCCAGCGGGAGGACCGGGGAGCTGTTTTTT.

The rearrangement links TRBV7-2 to TRBJ2-1; 8 bases are a match to TRBD2. Germline V gives CDR1 SGHTA, CDR2 FQGNSA. The J segment lost 9 bases and the V segment lost 1 base, leaving 5 bases of the junction unmatched. The CDR3 totals 14 residues. The CDR3 nucleotides are TGTGCCAGCAGCTTAGTGGGGACTAGGAGTGAGCAGTTCTTC. Translated: CASSLVGTRSEQFF.

This rearrangement joins TRBV7-9 to TRBJ1-1, with 8 nucleotides matching TRBD1. The germline V gene encodes CDR1 SEHNR and CDR2 FQNEAQ (reference sequence). The CDR3 extends over 16 amino acids. V shed 6 bases and J 1 base; nucleotides not matched to a gene: 10. In DNA, the CDR3 is TGTGCCAGCAGACCCCGGGACAGGACTTCGAACACTGAAGCTTTCTTT. Translation: CASRPRDRTSNTEAFF. Variable domain in full (rest from reference TRBV7-9 and TRBJ1-1): DTGVSQNPRHKITKRGQNVTFRCDPISEHNRLYWYRQTLGQGPEFLTYFQNEAQLEKSRLLSDRFSAERPKGSFSTLEIQRTEQGDSAMYLCASRPRDRTSNTEAFFGQGTRLTVV.

This clone was seen a handful of times. The chain recombines TRBV25-1 with TRBJ1-2; a weak D match, TRBD1 (5 bases). The CDR3 is made up of 14 amino acids. Germline lookup yields CDR1 MGHDK and CDR2 SYGVNS. V lost 2 bases, J lost 7 bases, and 14 bases lay in between. CDR3 region: CASSEIAGMIGYTF. The CDR3 DNA follows: TGTGCCAGCAGTGAAATAGCAGGGATGATTGGCTACACCTTC.

The chain carries TRBV7-9 and TRBJ1-6, with a possible D match to TRBD1 (6 bases). This CDR3 is built from 15 residues. CDR1 is SEHNR and CDR2 is FQNEAQ in the germline V gene (reference sequence). V lost 5 bases, J lost 6 bases, and 14 bases lay in between. This chain's CDR3 is CASSPTGRINSPLHF. The CDR3 region has the DNA TGTGCCAGCAGCCCGACAGGACGGATTAATTCACCCCTCCACTTT.

The rearrangement links TRBV15 to TRBJ2-1; 10 bases are shared with TRBD2. CDR1 and CDR2 (germline): LNHNV, YYDKDF (reference sequence). Germline trimming cut 4 bases from V and 7 bases from J; bases unmatched to any gene: 4. The CDR3 sequence is 14 residues long. The CDR3 DNA follows: TGTGCCACCAGCACCGTGGGACTAGCGAATGAGCAGTTCTTC. Residues: CATSTVGLANEQFF.

The chain uses TRBV29-1 and TRBJ2-7; 10 bases match TRBD1. V lost 8 bases and J lost 2; bases outside the gene matches: 3. Germline V gene data show CDR1 as SQVTM and CDR2 as ANQGSEA. This CDR3 spans 12 amino acids. CDR3 DNA sequence: TGCAGCCCCGACAGGGGGCCCTACGAGCAGTACGTC. It yields the protein CSPDRGPYEQYV.

This clone was seen a few times. The chain recombines TRBV30 with TRBJ2-1; the D gene is possibly TRBD2 (6 bases). The CDR3 is 16 residues long. Germline V gene lookup returns CDR1 GTSNPN and CDR2 SVGIG (reference sequence). V dropped 1 base and J dropped 0 bases, with 13 bases sitting between them. The chain's CDR3 is CAWSAGSGRSYNEQFF. The CDR3 region has the DNA TGTGCCTGGAGTGCAGGGAGCGGGCGCTCCTACAATGAGCAGTTCTTC.

Only a few counts were recorded for this clone. The CDR3 here is CASSRSGSGETQYF. CDR3 DNA sequence: TGTGCCAGCAGCAGGTCGGGTAGCGGCGAGACCCAGTACTTC. This rearrangement joins TRBV7-2 to TRBJ2-5; tentative D call: TRBD2 (6 bases). Deletions cut 5 bases from V and 5 bases from J, with 15 bases between. CDR3 length: 14 residues. Germline V CDR1 and CDR2: SGHTA, FQGNSA. Based on the CDR3 plus reference TRBV7-2 and TRBJ2-5, the full variable domain is GAGVSQSPSNKVTEKGKDVELRCDPISGHTALYWYRQSLGQGLEFLIYFQGNSAPDKSGLPSDRFSAERTGGSVSTLTIQRTQQEDSAVYLCASSRSGSGETQYFGPGTRLLVL.

This clone turned up a few times. V is TRBV7-8 and J is TRBJ2-2; perhaps D is TRBD1 or TRBD2 (5 bases each). Germline-derived CDR1 and CDR2 are SGHVS and FQNEAQ. The CDR3 totals 16 residues. Trimming shortened V by 2 bases and J by 5 bases, and 15 bases separated the two germline ends. The CDR3 sequence: CASSLSRDVVTGELFF. As DNA, the CDR3 is TGTGCCAGCAGCTTAAGCAGGGACGTAGTTACCGGGGAGCTGTTTTTT.

The genes are TRBV9 and TRBJ1-6, with D possibly being TRBD1 (6 bases). This CDR3 is 17 amino acids long. Germline V lookup: CDR1 SGDLS, CDR2 YYNGEE. The V end lost 0 bases, the J end lost 1 base, and 11 bases lay between the germline ends. This CDR3 is CASSVGQARSYNSPLHF. CDR3 coding DNA: TGTGCCAGCAGCGTAGGACAGGCGAGATCCTATAATTCACCCCTCCACTTT.

This clone was detected a few times. J is TRBJ2-1 and V is TRBV9; D ambiguous. Germline V gene data show CDR1 as SGDLS and CDR2 as YYNGEE. V lost 4 bases, J lost 2 bases, and 19 bases lay in between. The CDR3 sequence is 17 residues long. In DNA, the CDR3 is TGTGCCAGCAGCCCCTCTAAAGGCCACAACACCTACAATGAGCAGTTCTTC. Protein: CASSPSKGHNTYNEQFF.

This clone was detected only a few times. V usage is TRBV9 and J usage is TRBJ2-1; D possibly corresponds to TRBD2 (5 bases). Trimming removed 0 bases at V and 6 bases at J, with 19 bases between. CDR3 length: 17 residues. Germline lookup yields CDR1 SGDLS and CDR2 YYNGEE. DNA of the CDR3: TGTGCCAGCAGCGTAGGGGCTAGCCCCTACCTGGGCAATGAGCAGTTCTTC. Residues: CASSVGASPYLGNEQFF.

V usage is TRBV5-4 and J usage is TRBJ1-1; possibly TRBD1 for D (6 bases). Per the germline V gene, CDR1 is SGHNT and CDR2 is YYREEE (reference sequence). Trimming shortened V by 4 bases and J by 3 bases, and 13 bases separated the two germline ends. CDR3 length: 14 amino acids. The CDR3 coding sequence is TGTGCCAGCAGCCGGGGACAAAAGGACACTGAAGCTTTCTTT. It translates to CASSRGQKDTEAFF.

The chain uses TRBV5-1 and TRBJ2-7; 11 bases align to TRBD2. V lost 1 base to trimming and J lost 2 bases; unmatched junction nucleotides: 5. Germline V gene data show CDR1 as SGHRS and CDR2 as YFSETQ. This CDR3 region has 16 residues. CDR3 residues: CASSLSGTSGPYEQYF. DNA of the CDR3: TGCGCCAGCAGCTTGAGTGGGACTAGCGGTCCCTACGAGCAGTACTTC.

This clone has only a few counts. The chain has TRBV15 and TRBJ2-2; D is possibly TRBD2 (6 bases). From germline, CDR1 is LNHNV and CDR2 YYDKDF (reference sequence). V lost 1 base and J 6 bases, leaving 12 bases between the germline ends. The CDR3 sequence is 15 residues long. Here the CDR3 reads CATSRGGIRPGELFF. The CDR3 coding sequence is TGTGCCACCAGCAGAGGCGGGATCCGACCCGGGGAGCTGTTTTTT.

This clone was counted only a few times. The chain uses TRBV7-6 and TRBJ2-5; D is undetermined. This CDR3 has 10 amino acids. The germline CDR1 and CDR2 sequences are SGHVS and FNYEAQ. Trimming removed 5 bases from V and 9 bases from J, with 7 bases in between. CDR3: CASSPSSQYF. The DNA for the CDR3 is TGTGCCAGCAGCCCGAGTTCCCAGTACTTC.

The chain uses TRBV29-1 and TRBJ1-5; D may be TRBD1 (6 bases). The germline CDR1 and CDR2 sequences are SQVTM and ANQGSEA. The germline V and J ends were trimmed by 5 bases and 3 bases, with 11 bases remaining between them. There are 13 residues in the CDR3. The CDR3 nucleotides are TGCAGCGTTCAGGACAGCTACAATCAGCCCCAGCATTTT. This gives the protein CSVQDSYNQPQHF.

This clone was observed a handful of times. One end of the junction varies from germline; a read error may be responsible. The chain has TRBV9 and TRBJ2-5; D possibly matches TRBD1 or TRBD2 (6 bases each). CDR3 length equals 14 residues. Germline CDR1 reads SGDLS; CDR2 reads YYNGEE. CDR3 sequence (DNA): TGTGCCCGCAGCGTAGGGCCGGGGGCAGAGACCCAGTACTTC. Protein sequence: CARSVGPGAETQYF.

About this clone: The sample has other DNA sequences that encode this CDR3 too. The chain combines TRBV29-1 with TRBJ1-2; possible D gene TRBD1, 6 bases. V was shortened by 4 bases and J by 5 bases, with 8 bases between the two germline ends. CDR1 is SQVTM, CDR2 ANQGSEA, per germline. This CDR3 comprises 11 residues. CDR3 protein: CSVAQGYGYTF. The CDR3 nucleotides read TGCAGCGTTGCCCAGGGGTATGGCTACACCTTC.

V and J are TRBV9 and TRBJ2-3; a possible D gene is TRBD2 (6 bases). V lost 0 bases and J 1 base, leaving 15 bases between the germline ends. CDR3 length: 17 residues. CDR1 is SGDLS, CDR2 YYNGEE, per germline. CDR3 nucleotides: TGTGCCAGCAGCGTAGGAAGCCCGTGGGGGGGCACAGATACGCAGTATTTT. Translated, it gives CASSVGSPWGGTDTQYF.

The CDR3: CASSVVRATTNEKLFF. The CDR3 nucleotides are TGTGCCAGCAGCGTAGTTAGGGCGACAACTAATGAAAAACTGTTTTTT. J is TRBJ1-4 and V is TRBV7-9; D is unresolved. The CDR3 covers 16 residues. Trimming cost V 5 bases and J 0 bases, with 13 bases left between them. Germline V CDR1 and CDR2: SEHNR, FQNEAQ (reference sequence).

J is TRBJ2-3 and V is TRBV4-2, with 9 bases identical to TRBD2. Trimming took 4 bases from V and 0 from J; bases not matched to a gene: 2. Germline V gene data show CDR1 as LGHNA and CDR2 as YNFKEQ. CDR3 size: 15 residues. The CDR3 protein is CASSPRGGSTDTQYF. The CDR3, as DNA: TGTGCCAGCAGCCCGCGGGGGGGTAGCACAGATACGCAGTATTTT.

This rearrangement joins TRBV4-2 to TRBJ2-5; perhaps TRBD2 as D (5 bases). The ends were cut back, 0 bases at V and 4 bases at J, with 12 bases in the middle. This CDR3 has 15 residues. Germline V gene lookup returns CDR1 LGHNA and CDR2 YNFKEQ. Here the CDR3 DNA reads TGTGCCAGCAGCCAAGATACGGGATCCGCAGAGACCCAGTACTTC. This translates into CASSQDTGSAETQYF.

This clone was counted between two and nine times. The chain combines TRBV7-9 with TRBJ1-4, with TRBD1 as a possible D gene (5 bases). V was shortened by 5 bases and J by 4 bases, with 14 bases between the two germline ends. The germline CDR1 and CDR2 sequences are SEHNR and FQNEAQ (reference sequence). The CDR3 is 15 amino acids. Here the CDR3 DNA reads TGTGCCAGCAGCCCGCTTAAGGGGTATAATGAAAAACTGTTTTTT. This codes for CASSPLKGYNEKLFF.

V is TRBV30 and J is TRBJ1-2; 10 bases agree with TRBD1. The germline V gene has CDR1 GTSNPN and CDR2 SVGIG (reference sequence). This CDR3 region has 18 residues. Germline trimming cut 3 bases from V and 4 bases from J; bases unmatched to any gene: 17. The CDR3 coding sequence is TGTGCCTGGAGCTCCGACAGGACAGGGGGAGGAGAAGGCTATGGCTACACCTTC. It translates to CAWSSDRTGGGEGYGYTF. Complete variable domain (other parts from reference TRBV30 and TRBJ1-2): SQTIHQWPATLVQPVGSPLSLECTVEGTSNPNLYWYRQAAGRGLQLLFYSVGIGQISSEVPQNLSASRPQDRQFILSSKKLLLSDSGFYLCAWSSDRTGGGEGYGYTFGSGTRLTVV.

The V call is TRBV30, the J call TRBJ1-2, with D possibly matching TRBD1 (5 bases). Trimming stripped 2 bases from V and 7 bases from J, with 11 bases between. Germline V gene data show CDR1 as GTSNPN and CDR2 as SVGIG (reference sequence). CDR3 size: 12 residues. The CDR3 spells CAWSTYRSGYTF. The DNA for the CDR3 is TGTGCCTGGAGTACCTACAGGAGTGGCTACACCTTC.

The V call is TRBV5-1, the J call TRBJ2-5; D is perhaps TRBD1 or TRBD2 (7 bases each). This CDR3 is built from 15 residues. V lost 0 bases and J 4 bases, leaving 13 bases between the germline ends. The germline CDR1 and CDR2 sequences are SGHRS and YFSETQ. CDR3 in DNA: TGCGCCAGCAGCTTGGCCCAGGGGGGGCCAGAGACCCAGTACTTC. Translating gives CASSLAQGGPETQYF. Full variable domain (rest looked up from reference TRBV5-1 and TRBJ2-5): KAGVTQTPRYLIKTRGQQVTLSCSPISGHRSVSWYQQTPGQGLQFLFEYFSETQRNKGNFPGRFSGRQFSNSRSEMNVSTLELGDSALYLCASSLAQGGPETQYFGPGTRLLVL.